The 26 T cell receptor beta chains in this list originate from one sample, sequenced in a study of T cells after yellow fever vaccination. Using its own MiXCR run on the 5' RACE reads, TCRdb lists one record per CDR3 protein. The data hold under 350,000 distinct CDR3 sequences, with over 4% observed a single time. Sequencing was performed on PBMCs, taken 5 days after the yellow fever booster vaccination. These receptors came from a man aged 18 to 30 who received the YFV17D yellow fever vaccine.

This clonotype was counted a few times. V gene TRBV20-1 combines with J gene TRBJ2-1; D remains unclear. This CDR3 comprises 14 residues. Germline V gives CDR1 DFQATT, CDR2 SNEGSKA (reference sequence). The germline V and J ends were trimmed by 1 base and 0 bases, with 7 bases remaining between them. Written as DNA, the CDR3 is TGCAGTGCTAGAGGGCTAAACTCCTACAATGAGCAGTTCTTC. Translating gives CSARGLNSYNEQFF.

The table lists this clonotype with many counts. The chain has TRBV7-8 and TRBJ2-3; the match to TRBD2 covers 8 bases. In germline, CDR1 is SGHVS, CDR2 FQNEAQ. This CDR3 is 15 amino acids long. Trimming removed 5 bases from V and 7 bases from J; junction bases left unmatched: 11. In DNA form, the CDR3 reads TGTGCCAGCAGCCGAGCGGGGGCGACCGCATATACGCAGTATTTT. Translating it yields CASSRAGATAYTQYF.

J is TRBJ1-3 and V is TRBV6-2 or TRBV6-3; the D is unclear. The CDR3 loop spans 16 amino acids. The germline V and J ends were trimmed by 1 base and 0 bases, with 10 bases remaining between them. From germline, CDR1 is MNHEY and CDR2 SVGEGT. The CDR3 DNA sequence: TGTGCCAGCAGTTACTTCCAAGGGTCCTCTGGAAACACCATATATTTT. It translates to CASSYFQGSSGNTIYF.

There are a few counts of this clonotype. The CDR3 bases are TGTGCCACCAGTGCCTCGACAGTGTTCGACGAGCAGTACTTC. Protein product: CATSASTVFDEQYF. The chain joins TRBV24-1 to TRBJ2-7; tentatively, D is TRBD1 (5 bases). The CDR3 has 14 residues. The germline V and J ends were trimmed by 5 bases and 5 bases, with 15 bases remaining between them. From germline, CDR1 is KGHDR and CDR2 SFDVKD.

This chain joins TRBV4-2 and TRBJ1-1; tentatively, D is TRBD1 (6 bases). Germline V gene lookup returns CDR1 LGHNA and CDR2 YNFKEQ. The V gene lost 0 bases and the J gene lost 12 bases, with 11 bases spanning the gap. The CDR3 is 12 amino acids. The CDR3 DNA follows: TGTGCCAGCAGCCAAGATGACGACAGGTCTTTCTTT. Protein sequence: CASSQDDDRSFF.

This clonotype has more than one count but fewer than ten. This chain joins TRBV28 and TRBJ2-1, with D maybe TRBD1 (6 bases). Trimming left V 5 bases short and J 6 bases short, with 14 bases between. CDR1 is MDHEN, CDR2 SYDVKM, per germline. The CDR3 spans 14 residues. CDR3 residues: CASSHGAGVNEQFF. The CDR3 DNA reads TGTGCCAGCAGTCACGGAGCAGGGGTCAATGAGCAGTTCTTC.

This clonotype has at least ten counts. The chain's CDR3 is CASNPGLQNTGELFF. The CDR3, as DNA: TGTGCCAGCAACCCGGGACTCCAAAACACCGGGGAGCTGTTTTTT. This chain connects TRBV3-1 to TRBJ2-2, with a weak D call TRBD2 (6 bases). V shed 7 bases and J shed 2 bases, with 14 bases lying between them. Germline V lookup: CDR1 LGHDT, CDR2 YNNKEL (reference sequence). CDR3 length: 15 amino acids.

This clonotype has just a few counts. V and J are TRBV7-8 and TRBJ1-1; 8 nucleotides align to TRBD1. This CDR3 is 17 amino acids long. Trimming cost V 4 bases and J 6 bases; bases outside gene matches: 16. Germline-derived CDR1 and CDR2 are SGHVS and FQNEAQ. For the CDR3, the DNA is TGTGCCAGCAGCTGGGACAGGATCATGTGGGTTTCGGCTGAAGCTTTCTTT. Protein sequence: CASSWDRIMWVSAEAFF.

This clonotype showed up just a few times. The chain couples TRBV7-9 to TRBJ1-5; a possible D gene is TRBD1 (5 bases). The length of the CDR3 is 13 residues. The V and J ends lost 4 bases and 7 bases respectively, with 11 bases between them. Looked up from germline, CDR1 is SEHNR and CDR2 is FQNEAQ (reference sequence). The CDR3 DNA is TGTGCCAGCAGCTCACCGGGGGGGCAGCCCCAGCATTTT. Its translation is CASSSPGGQPQHF.

Many counts were recorded for this clonotype. This chain's CDR3 is CASSPHRDTQYF. The CDR3 DNA reads TGTGCCAGCAGCCCCCATCGGGATACGCAGTATTTT. The rearrangement links TRBV7-2 to TRBJ2-3, with no clear D. CDR1 is SGHTA, CDR2 FQGNSA, per germline. Trimming left V 5 bases short and J 6 bases short, with 9 bases between. This CDR3 is built from 12 residues.

This clonotype was recorded at least ten times. The V call is TRBV7-3, the J call TRBJ2-2; D is unclear. Germline CDR1 and CDR2: SGHTA and FQGTGA. The CDR3 is made up of 15 amino acids. Trimming removed 2 bases at V and 0 bases at J, with 7 bases between. The chain's CDR3 is CASSLDSANTGELFF. The CDR3 region has the DNA TGTGCCAGCAGCTTAGACTCCGCGAACACCGGGGAGCTGTTTTTT.

This clonotype was seen only a few times. The chain couples TRBV5-1 to TRBJ2-3; no clear D gene. V was clipped by 2 bases and J by 2 bases, with 15 bases between them. CDR1 SGHRS and CDR2 YFSETQ come from the germline V gene. The CDR3 extends over 16 amino acids. CDR3 in DNA: TGCGCCAGCAGCTTATCCCCCGTGGCAGACACAGATACGCAGTATTTT. The encoded protein is CASSLSPVADTDTQYF.

The rearrangement joins TRBV20-1 to TRBJ1-2; 7 bases agree with TRBD1. The CDR3 has 12 amino acids. Unmatched junction bases numbered 11, after V lost 3 bases and J lost 13 bases. Germline V gives CDR1 DFQATT, CDR2 SNEGSKA (reference sequence). CDR3 nucleotide sequence: TGCAGTGCTAGTGTCAGGGGGTACTGGTTCACCTTC. This codes for CSASVRGYWFTF.

V is TRBV11-1 and J is TRBJ2-5; 10 bases line up with TRBD1. This CDR3 region has 16 residues. Germline trimming cut 2 bases from V and 1 base from J; bases unmatched to any gene: 4. CDR1 and CDR2 (germline): SGHAT, FQDESV (reference sequence). The CDR3 bases are TGTGCCAGCAGCTTACCGGGACAGGGGACCCAAGAGACCCAGTACTTC. Protein: CASSLPGQGTQETQYF.

This clonotype was counted a few times. The chain employs TRBV7-2 and TRBJ1-6, with 7 bases matching TRBD1. J lost 7 bases, V lost 0 bases, and 15 bases had no gene match. Germline V gene data show CDR1 as SGHTA and CDR2 as FQGNSA. CDR3 length equals 19 residues. The DNA for the CDR3 is TGTGCCAGCAGCTTAGCGGGGGCAGGGGGAATTCAGGGAAATTCACCCCTCCACTTT. Protein: CASSLAGAGGIQGNSPLHF. The full variable domain, in which reference TRBV7-2 and TRBJ1-6 provide the parts outside the CDR3, is GAGVSQSPSNKVTEKGKDVELRCDPISGHTALYWYRQSLGQGLEFLIYFQGNSAPDKSGLPSDRFSAERTGGSVSTLTIQRTQQEDSAVYLCASSLAGAGGIQGNSPLHFGNGTRLTVT.

This clonotype was seen only a few times. The chain links TRBV7-2 to TRBJ2-6; D perhaps matches TRBD1 (5 bases). The V end was cut by 5 bases, the J end by 4 bases, with 6 bases between. The CDR3 is made up of 13 amino acids. Germline CDR1 SGHTA, CDR2 FQGNSA. The CDR3 region is CASSRQGANVLTF. The CDR3 bases are TGTGCCAGCAGCCGACAGGGGGCCAACGTCCTGACTTTC. The full variable domain, with the rest looked up from reference TRBV7-2 and TRBJ2-6, is GAGVSQSPSNKVTEKGKDVELRCDPISGHTALYWYRQSLGQGLEFLIYFQGNSAPDKSGLPSDRFSAERTGGSVSTLTIQRTQQEDSAVYLCASSRQGANVLTFGAGSRLTVL.

This clonotype was seen a few times. The chain has TRBV7-9 and TRBJ1-1, with a tentative D call TRBD1 (5 bases). V was cut by 6 bases and J by 5 bases, with 10 bases left in between. Germline CDR1 is SEHNR and CDR2 is FQNEAQ (reference sequence). This CDR3 has 12 residues. CDR3 bases: TGTGCCAGCAGTGGGGGTGGGACTGAAGCTTTCTTT. Protein: CASSGGGTEAFF.

This clonotype was seen many times. This chain joins TRBV29-1 and TRBJ2-3, with TRBD1 matching 8 bases. The germline gives CDR1 SQVTM, CDR2 ANQGSEA. This CDR3 contains 11 residues. V shed 7 bases, J shed 5 bases, and the junction held 2 bases outside the gene matches. CDR3 bases: TGCAGCGCCGGGACAGGAGATACGCAGTATTTT. Protein sequence: CSAGTGDTQYF.

The chain combines TRBV29-1 with TRBJ1-1; D uncertain. The CDR3 consists of 11 residues. Per germline, CDR1 SQVTM and CDR2 ANQGSEA. Trimming took 4 bases from V and 12 from J, leaving 15 bases between them. The CDR3 reads CSVVEGGLTFF. The CDR3 DNA reads as TGCAGCGTTGTGGAGGGTGGATTGACTTTCTTT.

This chain joins TRBV19 and TRBJ2-7, with a weak D call TRBD2 (8 bases). This CDR3 has 14 residues. Germline CDR1 reads LNHDA; CDR2 reads SQIVND (reference sequence). The V and J ends lost 3 bases and 4 bases respectively, with 13 bases between them. CDR3 region: CASSIAGGQYEQYF. The CDR3 nucleotides read TGTGCCAGTAGTATTGCGGGGGGACAGTACGAGCAGTACTTC.

This chain joins TRBV18 and TRBJ1-4; D is uncertain. V lost 7 bases to trimming and J lost 4 bases, with 10 bases between them. Germline CDR1 and CDR2: KGHSH and LQKENI. The length of the CDR3 is 13 residues. The CDR3 is CASFTQNNEKLFF. The CDR3 coding sequence is TGTGCCAGCTTTACTCAGAATAATGAAAAACTGTTTTTT.

There are a few counts of this clonotype. The chain uses TRBV27 and TRBJ2-3; D gene unclear. The CDR3 has 13 residues. The germline V and J ends were trimmed by 5 bases and 3 bases, with 9 bases remaining between them. Germline V gene data show CDR1 as MNHEY and CDR2 as SMNVEV (reference sequence). This CDR3 is CASSPRPTDTQYF. CDR3 in DNA: TGTGCCAGCAGTCCTAGACCTACAGATACGCAGTATTTT.

This clonotype was recorded at least ten times. The chain couples TRBV4-1 to TRBJ1-2, with 8 positions matching TRBD1. V was pared by 4 bases and J by 6 bases, with 4 bases of the junction left unmatched. The CDR3 length is 13 residues. Looked up from germline, CDR1 is MGHRA and CDR2 is YSYEKL. The chain's CDR3 is CASSPGGGNGYTF. CDR3 nucleotide sequence: TGCGCCAGCAGCCCAGGGGGCGGGAATGGCTACACCTTC.

This clonotype was seen just once. The V call is TRBV5-5, the J call TRBJ2-7; the match to TRBD1 covers 9 bases. This CDR3 comprises 15 residues. The V gene end was trimmed by 6 bases and the J gene end by 0 bases; junction bases not matched to a gene: 7. CDR1 is SGHKS, CDR2 YYEKEE, per germline (reference sequence). Here the CDR3 reads CASTVDRGFSYEQYF. DNA for the CDR3: TGTGCCAGCACCGTGGACAGGGGATTCTCCTACGAGCAGTACTTC. The whole variable domain, remainder taken from reference TRBV5-5 and TRBJ2-7, is DAGVTQSPTHLIKTRGQQVTLRCSPISGHKSVSWYQQVLGQGPQFIFQYYEKEERGRGNFPDRFSARQFPNYSSELNVNALLLGDSALYLCASTVDRGFSYEQYFGPGTRLTVT.

This clonotype has just a few counts. V usage is TRBV7-8 and J usage is TRBJ1-1; perhaps TRBD1 as D (5 bases). Trimming stripped 3 bases from V and 8 bases from J, with 13 bases between. This CDR3 region has 13 residues. Germline V gene lookup returns CDR1 SGHVS and CDR2 FQNEAQ. The CDR3 DNA reads TGTGCCAGCAGCTTCTTCTTGGGGCGAGAAGCTTTCTTT. Translating it yields CASSFFLGREAFF.

In this sample, this clonotype turned up a few times. This rearrangement joins TRBV5-1 to TRBJ1-2; no clear D gene. Germline assignment: CDR1 SGHRS and CDR2 YFSETQ. This CDR3 is 14 amino acids long. CDR3 sequence (DNA): TGCTCCCGGCCGGGAAACGGAGTTAACTATGGCTACACCTTC. Translation gives CSRPGNGVNYGYTF.